The source of this T cell receptor beta chain is a study of blood T cell repertoires in COVID-19. Study overall: Samples taken during acute and convalescent COVID-19 were collected in the United States, Italy and Spain. PBMCs, B-cell-depleted T cells, or T cells provided the cDNA or gDNA that made up the material.

As originally analysed: By means of reference gene primer amplification, nucleated cell counts were estimated. The method was immunoSEQ multiplex PCR; TCRdb's version includes in-frame clones alone and lacks a portion of them. V and J calls and clone size are those listed in that table; D and trimming were worked out from the DNA. The sample shows about 170,000 clones, over 75% of them seen only once. The CDR3 loop spans 15 amino acids. V lost 4 bases to trimming and J lost 1 base; unmatched junction nucleotides: 4. The germline gives CDR1 MRHNA, CDR2 SNTAGT. The V gene is TRBV6-4, the J gene TRBJ2-5; 9 nucleotides align to TRBD2. The clonotype originates from an older man with acute or convalescent COVID-19. Sequencing input: peripheral blood. This CDR3 is CASSGTSGPQETQYF. CDR3 bases: TGTGCCAGCAGTGGAACTAGCGGGCCCCAAGAGACCCAGTACTTC.